Reported below is one T cell receptor beta chain. The data stem from a study of blood T cell repertoires in COVID-19. As for the study in general: The study drew acute and convalescent COVID-19 samples from the United States, Italy and Spain. The analysed material was cDNA or gDNA that came from T cells, B-cell-depleted T cells, or PBMCs.

Original handling: Reference gene primers were amplified, and this amplification served to estimate nucleated cell counts. Assay: immunoSEQ multiplex PCR; the TCRdb copy retains only in-frame clones and omits some. D and trimming were read from the DNA, whereas the V and J calls and clone size are those reported in that table. The repertoire holds fewer than 250,000 clones, with roughly nine tenths as singletons. V dropped 4 bases and J dropped 2 bases, with 8 bases sitting between them. CDR1 is MNHEY, CDR2 SVGAGI, per germline. The CDR3 is made up of 13 amino acids. The sample was peripheral blood. The V call is TRBV6-5, the J call TRBJ1-2; D is uncertain. The receptor's source is a man aged 35 to 55 with acute or convalescent COVID-19. For the CDR3, the DNA is TGTGCCAGCAGTTCCCACGGGAACTATGGCTACACCTTC. Its protein is CASSSHGNYGYTF.